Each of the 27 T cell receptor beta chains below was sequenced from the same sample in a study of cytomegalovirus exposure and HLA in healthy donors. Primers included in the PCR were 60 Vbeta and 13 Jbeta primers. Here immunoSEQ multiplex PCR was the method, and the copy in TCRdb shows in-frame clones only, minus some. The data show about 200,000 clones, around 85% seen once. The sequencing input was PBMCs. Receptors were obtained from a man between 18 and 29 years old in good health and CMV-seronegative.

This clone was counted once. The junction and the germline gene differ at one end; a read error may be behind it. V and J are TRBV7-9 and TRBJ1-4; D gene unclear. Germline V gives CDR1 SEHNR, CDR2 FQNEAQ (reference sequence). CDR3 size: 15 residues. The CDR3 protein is CSSSARRGTNEKLFF. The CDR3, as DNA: TGTTCCAGCAGCGCTCGGCGAGGTACTAATGAAAAACTGTTTTTT.

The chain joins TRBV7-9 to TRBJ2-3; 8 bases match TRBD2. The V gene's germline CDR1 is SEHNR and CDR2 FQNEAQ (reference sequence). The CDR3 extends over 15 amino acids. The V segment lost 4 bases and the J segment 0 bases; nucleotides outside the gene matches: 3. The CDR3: CASSYSGISTDTQYF. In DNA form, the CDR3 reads TGTGCCAGCAGCTATAGCGGGATTAGCACAGATACGCAGTATTTT.

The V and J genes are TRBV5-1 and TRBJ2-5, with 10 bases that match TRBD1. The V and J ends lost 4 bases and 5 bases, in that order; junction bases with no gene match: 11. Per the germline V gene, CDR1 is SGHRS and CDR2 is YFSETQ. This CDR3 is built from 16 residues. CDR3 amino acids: CASSQRLTGGDETQYF. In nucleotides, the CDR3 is TGCGCCAGCAGCCAAAGACTGACAGGGGGCGATGAGACCCAGTACTTC.

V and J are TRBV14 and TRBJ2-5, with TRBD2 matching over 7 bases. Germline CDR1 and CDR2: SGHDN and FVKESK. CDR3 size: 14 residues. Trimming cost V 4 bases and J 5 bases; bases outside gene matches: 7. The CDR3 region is CASSRGQGGETQYF. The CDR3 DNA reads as TGTGCCAGCAGCCGAGGGCAGGGAGGGGAGACCCAGTACTTC.

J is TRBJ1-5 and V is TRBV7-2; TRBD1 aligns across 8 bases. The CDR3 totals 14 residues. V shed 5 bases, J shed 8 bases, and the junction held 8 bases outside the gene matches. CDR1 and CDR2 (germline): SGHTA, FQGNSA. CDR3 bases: TGTGCCAGCAGCCCAGACAGGGGAGCGAAGCCCCAGCATTTT. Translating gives CASSPDRGAKPQHF.

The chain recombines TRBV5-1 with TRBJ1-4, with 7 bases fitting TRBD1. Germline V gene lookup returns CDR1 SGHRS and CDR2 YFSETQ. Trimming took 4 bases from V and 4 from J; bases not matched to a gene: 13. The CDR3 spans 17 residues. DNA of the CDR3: TGCGCCAGCAGCCGCGGGGACAGCCCTTTCGGTAATGAAAAACTGTTTTTT. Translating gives CASSRGDSPFGNEKLFF.

CDR3 bases: TGTGCCAGCAGTGGCCTTCACGTTGGTACGCAGTATTTT. The encoded protein is CASSGLHVGTQYF. This chain joins TRBV28 and TRBJ2-3; no firm D call. The germline V and J ends were trimmed by 5 bases and 8 bases, with 14 bases remaining between them. This CDR3 region has 13 residues. Germline CDR1 reads MDHEN; CDR2 reads SYDVKM.

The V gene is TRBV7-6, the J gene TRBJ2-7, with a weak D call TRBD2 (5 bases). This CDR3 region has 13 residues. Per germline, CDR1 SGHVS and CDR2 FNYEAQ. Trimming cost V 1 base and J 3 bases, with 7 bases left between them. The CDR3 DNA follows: TGTGCCAGCAGCTTAGGTCGGGGCTACGAGCAGTACTTC. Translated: CASSLGRGYEQYF. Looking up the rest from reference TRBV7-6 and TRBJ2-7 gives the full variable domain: GAGVSQSPRYKVTKRGQDVALRCDPISGHVSLYWYRQALGQGPEFLTYFNYEAQQDKSGLPNDRFSAERPEGSISTLTIQRTEQRDSAMYRCASSLGRGYEQYFGPGTRLTVT.

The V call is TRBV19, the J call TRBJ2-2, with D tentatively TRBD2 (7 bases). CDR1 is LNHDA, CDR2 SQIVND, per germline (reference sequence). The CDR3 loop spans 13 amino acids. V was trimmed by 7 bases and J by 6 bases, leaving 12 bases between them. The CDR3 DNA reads TGTGCCAGTAACGGGGGGCTCGCCGGGGAGCTGTTTTTT. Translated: CASNGGLAGELFF.

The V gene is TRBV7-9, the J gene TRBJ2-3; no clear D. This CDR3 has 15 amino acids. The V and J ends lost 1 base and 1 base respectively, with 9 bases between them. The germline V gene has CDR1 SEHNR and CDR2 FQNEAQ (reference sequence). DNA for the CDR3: TGTGCCAGCAGCTTAGAAAGCATCGGCACAGATACGCAGTATTTT. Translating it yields CASSLESIGTDTQYF.

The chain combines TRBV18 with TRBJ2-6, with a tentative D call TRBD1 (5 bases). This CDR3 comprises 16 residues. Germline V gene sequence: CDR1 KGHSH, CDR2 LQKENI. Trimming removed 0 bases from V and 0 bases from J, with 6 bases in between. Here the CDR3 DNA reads TGTGCCAGCTCACCACCGGGGCGCTCTGGGGCCAACGTCCTGACTTTC. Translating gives CASSPPGRSGANVLTF. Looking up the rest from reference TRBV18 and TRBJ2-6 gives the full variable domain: NAGVMQNPRHLVRRRGQEARLRCSPMKGHSHVYWYRQLPEEGLKFMVYLQKENIIDESGMPKERFSAEFPKEGPSILRIQQVVRGDSAAYFCASSPPGRSGANVLTFGAGSRLTVL.

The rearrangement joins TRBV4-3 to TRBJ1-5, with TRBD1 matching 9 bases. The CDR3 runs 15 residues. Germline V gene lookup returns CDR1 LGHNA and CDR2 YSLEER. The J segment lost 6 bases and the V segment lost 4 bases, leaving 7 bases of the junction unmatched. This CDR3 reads CASSRDREVGQPQHF. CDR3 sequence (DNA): TGCGCCAGCAGCCGGGACAGGGAGGTGGGTCAGCCCCAGCATTTT.

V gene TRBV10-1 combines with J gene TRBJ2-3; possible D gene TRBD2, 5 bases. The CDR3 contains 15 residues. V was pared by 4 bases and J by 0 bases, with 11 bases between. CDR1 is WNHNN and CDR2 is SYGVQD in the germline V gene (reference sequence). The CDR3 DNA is TGCGCCAGCAGTGGGACTGGAAGTAGCACAGATACGCAGTATTTT. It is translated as CASSGTGSSTDTQYF.

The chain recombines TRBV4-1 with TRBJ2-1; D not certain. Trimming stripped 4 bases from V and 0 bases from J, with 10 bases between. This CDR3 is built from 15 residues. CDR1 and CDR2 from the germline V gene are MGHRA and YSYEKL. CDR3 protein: CASSPRLSSYNEQFF. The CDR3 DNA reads TGCGCCAGCAGCCCGCGGCTGAGCTCCTACAATGAGCAGTTCTTC.

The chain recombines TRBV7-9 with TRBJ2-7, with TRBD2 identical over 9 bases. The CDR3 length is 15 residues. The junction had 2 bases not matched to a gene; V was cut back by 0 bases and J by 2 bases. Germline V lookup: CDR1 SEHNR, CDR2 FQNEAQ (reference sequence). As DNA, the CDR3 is TGTGCCAGCAGCTTAGCAGCGGGAGGCACCTACGAGCAGTACTTC. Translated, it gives CASSLAAGGTYEQYF.

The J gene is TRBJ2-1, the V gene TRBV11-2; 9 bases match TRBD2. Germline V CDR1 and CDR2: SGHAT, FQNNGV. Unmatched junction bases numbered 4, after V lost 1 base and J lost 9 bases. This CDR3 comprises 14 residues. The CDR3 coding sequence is TGTGCCAGCAGCTTAGGGGGGACTAGCCGTGAGCAGTTCTTC. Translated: CASSLGGTSREQFF.

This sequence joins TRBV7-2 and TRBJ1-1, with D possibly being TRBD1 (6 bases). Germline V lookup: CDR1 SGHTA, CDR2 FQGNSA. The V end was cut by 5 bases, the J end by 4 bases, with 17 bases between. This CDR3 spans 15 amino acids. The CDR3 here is CASSQSRGAGTEAFF. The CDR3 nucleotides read TGTGCCAGCAGCCAATCCCGGGGGGCCGGCACTGAAGCTTTCTTT.

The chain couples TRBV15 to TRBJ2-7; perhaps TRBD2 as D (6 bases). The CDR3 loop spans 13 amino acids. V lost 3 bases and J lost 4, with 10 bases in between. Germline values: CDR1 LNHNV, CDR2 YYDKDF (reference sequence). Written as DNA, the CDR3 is TGTGCCACCAGCAGCCCCGGGGGTTACGAGCAGTACTTC. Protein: CATSSPGGYEQYF.

The CDR3 sequence is CASSWDGTLNTEAFF. In nucleotides, the CDR3 is TGCGCCAGCAGCTGGGACGGGACACTGAACACTGAAGCTTTCTTT. The V and J genes are TRBV5-1 and TRBJ1-1, with D possibly matching TRBD1 (6 bases). V was cut by 3 bases and J by 0 bases, with 12 bases left in between. The V gene's germline CDR1 is SGHRS and CDR2 YFSETQ. The CDR3 extends over 15 amino acids.

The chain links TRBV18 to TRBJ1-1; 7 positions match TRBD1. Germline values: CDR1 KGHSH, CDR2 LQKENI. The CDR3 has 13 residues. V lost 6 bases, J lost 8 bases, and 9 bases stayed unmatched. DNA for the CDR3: TGTGCCAGCTCGCTAACAGGGGTGGGAGAAGCTTTCTTT. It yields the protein CASSLTGVGEAFF.

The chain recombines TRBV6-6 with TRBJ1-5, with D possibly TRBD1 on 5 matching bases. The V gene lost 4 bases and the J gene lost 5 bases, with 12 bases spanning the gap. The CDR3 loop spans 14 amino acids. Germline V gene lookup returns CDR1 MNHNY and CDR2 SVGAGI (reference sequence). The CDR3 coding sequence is TGTGCCAGCAGTTTCCCAGGGCGAGATCAGCCCCAGCATTTT. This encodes CASSFPGRDQPQHF.

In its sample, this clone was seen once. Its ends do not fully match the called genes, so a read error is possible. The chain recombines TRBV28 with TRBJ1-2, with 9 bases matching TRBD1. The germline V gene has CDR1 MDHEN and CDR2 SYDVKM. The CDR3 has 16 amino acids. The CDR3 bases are TGTGCCGGCAGCCCTACTCAGGACAGGGGTAACTATGGCTACACCTTC. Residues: CAGSPTQDRGNYGYTF.

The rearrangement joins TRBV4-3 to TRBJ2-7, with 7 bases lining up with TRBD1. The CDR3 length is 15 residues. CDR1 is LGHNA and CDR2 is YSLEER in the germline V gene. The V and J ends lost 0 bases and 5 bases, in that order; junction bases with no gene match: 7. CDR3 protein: CASSQDLGGVNEQYF. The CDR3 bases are TGCGCCAGCAGCCAAGATTTAGGGGGCGTCAACGAGCAGTACTTC.

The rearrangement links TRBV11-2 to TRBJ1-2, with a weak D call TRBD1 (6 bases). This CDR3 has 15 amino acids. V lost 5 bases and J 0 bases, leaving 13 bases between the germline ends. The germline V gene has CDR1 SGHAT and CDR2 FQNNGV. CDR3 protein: CASSRTGSTNYGYTF. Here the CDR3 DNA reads TGTGCCAGCAGCCGAACAGGGAGTACTAACTATGGCTACACCTTC.

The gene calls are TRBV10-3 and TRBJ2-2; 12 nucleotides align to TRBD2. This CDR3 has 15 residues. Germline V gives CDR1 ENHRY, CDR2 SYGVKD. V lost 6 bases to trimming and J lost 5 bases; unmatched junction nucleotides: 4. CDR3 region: CAISGLAGTTGELFF. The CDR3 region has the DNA TGTGCCATCAGCGGACTAGCGGGGACAACCGGGGAGCTGTTTTTT.

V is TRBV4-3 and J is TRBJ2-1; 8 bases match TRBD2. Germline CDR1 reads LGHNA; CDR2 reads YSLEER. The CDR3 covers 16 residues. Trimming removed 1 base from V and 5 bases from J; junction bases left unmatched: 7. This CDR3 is CASSQGAGGANNEQFF. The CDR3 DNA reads TGCGCCAGCAGCCAAGGGGCCGGGGGGGCCAACAATGAGCAGTTCTTC.

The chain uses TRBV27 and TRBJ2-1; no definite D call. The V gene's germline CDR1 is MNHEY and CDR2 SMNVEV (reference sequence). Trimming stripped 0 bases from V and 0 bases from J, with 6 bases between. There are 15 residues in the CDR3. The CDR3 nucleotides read TGTGCCAGCAGTTTATCACAAAGCTCCTACAATGAGCAGTTCTTC. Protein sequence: CASSLSQSSYNEQFF.